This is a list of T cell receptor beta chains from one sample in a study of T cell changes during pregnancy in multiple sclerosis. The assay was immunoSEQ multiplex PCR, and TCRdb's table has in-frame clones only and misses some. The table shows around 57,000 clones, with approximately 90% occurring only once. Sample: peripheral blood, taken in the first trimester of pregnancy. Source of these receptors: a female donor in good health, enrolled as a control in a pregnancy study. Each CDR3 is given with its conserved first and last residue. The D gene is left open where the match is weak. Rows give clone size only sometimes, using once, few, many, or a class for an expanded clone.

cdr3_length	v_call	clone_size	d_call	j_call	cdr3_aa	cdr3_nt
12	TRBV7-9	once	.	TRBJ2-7	CASSLLDYEQYF	TGTGCCAGCAGCTTGCTAGACTACGAGCAGTACTTC
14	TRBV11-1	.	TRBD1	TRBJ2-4	CASSTDRVQNIQYF	TGTGCCAGCAGCACGGACAGGGTGCAAAACATTCAGTACTTC
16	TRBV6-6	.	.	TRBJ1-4	CASSNPYGRGNEKLFF	TGTGCCAGCAGCAATCCGTATGGGAGGGGAAATGAAAAACTGTTTTTT
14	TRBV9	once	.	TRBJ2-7	CASSVEEKSYEQYF	TGTGCCAGCAGCGTAGAAGAGAAATCCTACGAGCAGTACTTC
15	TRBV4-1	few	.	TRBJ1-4	CASSSIGGSYEKLFF	TGCGCCAGCAGCTCCATTGGGGGCTCTTATGAAAAACTGTTTTTT
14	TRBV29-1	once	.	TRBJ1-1	CSVLPAQTNTEAFF	TGCAGCGTTCTCCCTGCACAGACGAACACTGAAGCTTTCTTT
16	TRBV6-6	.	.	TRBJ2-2	CASSYSYKRYTGELFF	TGTGCCAGCAGTTACTCGTACAAGCGATACACCGGGGAGCTGTTTTTT
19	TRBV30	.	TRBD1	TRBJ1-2	CAWSVQESRWGQQPGGYTF	TGTGCCTGGAGTGTACAAGAGTCCCGGTGGGGACAGCAACCTGGAGGCTACACCTTC
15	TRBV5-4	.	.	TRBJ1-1	CASSYARQANTEAFF	TGTGCCAGCAGCTACGCAAGACAGGCGAACACTGAAGCTTTCTTT
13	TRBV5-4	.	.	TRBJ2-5	CASSREGGETQYF	TGTGCCAGCAGCCGCGAGGGTGGAGAGACCCAGTACTTC
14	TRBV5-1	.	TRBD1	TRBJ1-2	CASSREGQSYGYTF	TGCGCCAGCAGCCGGGAGGGACAGAGCTATGGCTACACCTTC
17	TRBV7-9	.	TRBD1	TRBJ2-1	CASSSRTGKGPYNEQFF	TGTGCCAGCAGCTCCCGGACAGGGAAGGGTCCCTACAATGAGCAGTTCTTC
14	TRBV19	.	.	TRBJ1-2	CASSPGGAGYGYTF	TGTGCCAGTTCCCCGGGGGGCGCAGGCTATGGCTACACCTTC
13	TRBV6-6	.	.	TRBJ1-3	CASRQDSGNTIYF	TGTGCCAGCAGGCAGGACTCTGGAAACACCATATATTTT
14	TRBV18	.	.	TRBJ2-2	CASSPTVNTGELFF	TGTGCCAGCTCGCCCACAGTGAACACCGGGGAGCTGTTTTTT
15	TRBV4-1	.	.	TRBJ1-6	CASSQVSQENSPLHF	TGCGCCAGCAGCCAAGTGTCACAGGAAAATTCACCCCTCCACTTT
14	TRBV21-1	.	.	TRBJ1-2	CASSPFRGPYGYTF	TGTGCCAGCAGCCCCTTTAGAGGGCCATATGGCTACACCTTC
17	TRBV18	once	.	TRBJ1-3	CASSIQGNVYSGNTIYF	TGTGCCAGCTCTATACAGGGAAACGTCTACTCTGGAAACACCATATATTTT
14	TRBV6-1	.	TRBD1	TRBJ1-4	CASGTNTGDEKLFF	TGTGCCAGCGGGACCAATACAGGGGATGAAAAACTGTTTTTT
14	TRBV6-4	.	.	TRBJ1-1	CASSATGTNTEAFF	TGTGCCAGCAGTGCGACAGGCACGAACACTGAAGCTTTCTTT
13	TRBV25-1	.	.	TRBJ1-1	CASRGALNTEAFF	TGTGCCAGCAGAGGGGCCTTGAACACTGAAGCTTTCTTT
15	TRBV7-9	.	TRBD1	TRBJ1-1	CASSSSTGFHTEAFF	TGTGCCAGCAGCTCCTCGACAGGGTTTCACACTGAAGCTTTCTTT
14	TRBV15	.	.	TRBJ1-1	CATSRGGGATEAFF	TGTGCCACCAGCAGAGGTGGGGGCGCCACTGAAGCTTTCTTT
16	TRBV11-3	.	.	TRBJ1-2	CASSLSRALTNYGYTF	TGTGCCAGCAGCTTATCCAGGGCGCTGACTAACTATGGCTACACCTTC
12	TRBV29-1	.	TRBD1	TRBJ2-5	CSARDSQETQYF	TGCAGCGCCCGGGACAGCCAAGAGACCCAGTACTTC
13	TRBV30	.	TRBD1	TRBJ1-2	CAWSGTGAYGYTF	TGTGCCTGGAGTGGGACAGGGGCCTATGGCTACACCTTC
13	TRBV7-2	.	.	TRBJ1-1	CASSRDLNTEAFF	TGTGCCAGCAGCCGAGATTTGAACACTGAAGCTTTCTTT
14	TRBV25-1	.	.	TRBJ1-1	CASSEWPPNTEAFF	TGTGCCAGCAGTGAGTGGCCCCCGAACACTGAAGCTTTCTTT
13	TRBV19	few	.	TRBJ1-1	CASSITVNTEAFF	TGTGCCAGTAGTATCACAGTGAACACTGAAGCTTTCTTT
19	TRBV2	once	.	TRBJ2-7	CASSVLGQYSPRSNYEQYF	TGTGCCAGCAGTGTTCTAGGACAGTACTCACCCAGATCCAACTACGAGCAGTACTTC
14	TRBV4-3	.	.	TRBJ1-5	CASSQEPGYQPQHF	TGCGCCAGCAGCCAAGAACCAGGATATCAGCCCCAGCATTTT
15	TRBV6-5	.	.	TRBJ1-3	CASSPRSDSGNTIYF	TGTGCCAGCAGTCCTCGGTCCGACTCTGGAAACACCATATATTTT
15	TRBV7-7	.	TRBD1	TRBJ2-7	CASSFGQGVIYEQYF	TGTGCCAGCAGCTTCGGACAGGGGGTAATCTACGAGCAGTACTTC
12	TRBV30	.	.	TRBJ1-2	CAWVIWEGGYTF	TGTGCCTGGGTTATCTGGGAGGGGGGCTACACCTTC
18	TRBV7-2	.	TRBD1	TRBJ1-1	CASSILPPGQGLDTEAFF	TGTGCCAGCAGCATACTCCCCCCGGGACAGGGATTGGATACTGAAGCTTTCTTT
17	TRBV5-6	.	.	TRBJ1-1	CASSLGGGERWDTEAFF	TGTGCCAGCAGCTTGGGTGGGGGCGAGCGGTGGGACACTGAAGCTTTCTTT
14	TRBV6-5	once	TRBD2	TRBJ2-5	CASSEGLAQETQYF	TGTGCCAGCAGTGAGGGACTAGCGCAAGAGACCCAGTACTTC